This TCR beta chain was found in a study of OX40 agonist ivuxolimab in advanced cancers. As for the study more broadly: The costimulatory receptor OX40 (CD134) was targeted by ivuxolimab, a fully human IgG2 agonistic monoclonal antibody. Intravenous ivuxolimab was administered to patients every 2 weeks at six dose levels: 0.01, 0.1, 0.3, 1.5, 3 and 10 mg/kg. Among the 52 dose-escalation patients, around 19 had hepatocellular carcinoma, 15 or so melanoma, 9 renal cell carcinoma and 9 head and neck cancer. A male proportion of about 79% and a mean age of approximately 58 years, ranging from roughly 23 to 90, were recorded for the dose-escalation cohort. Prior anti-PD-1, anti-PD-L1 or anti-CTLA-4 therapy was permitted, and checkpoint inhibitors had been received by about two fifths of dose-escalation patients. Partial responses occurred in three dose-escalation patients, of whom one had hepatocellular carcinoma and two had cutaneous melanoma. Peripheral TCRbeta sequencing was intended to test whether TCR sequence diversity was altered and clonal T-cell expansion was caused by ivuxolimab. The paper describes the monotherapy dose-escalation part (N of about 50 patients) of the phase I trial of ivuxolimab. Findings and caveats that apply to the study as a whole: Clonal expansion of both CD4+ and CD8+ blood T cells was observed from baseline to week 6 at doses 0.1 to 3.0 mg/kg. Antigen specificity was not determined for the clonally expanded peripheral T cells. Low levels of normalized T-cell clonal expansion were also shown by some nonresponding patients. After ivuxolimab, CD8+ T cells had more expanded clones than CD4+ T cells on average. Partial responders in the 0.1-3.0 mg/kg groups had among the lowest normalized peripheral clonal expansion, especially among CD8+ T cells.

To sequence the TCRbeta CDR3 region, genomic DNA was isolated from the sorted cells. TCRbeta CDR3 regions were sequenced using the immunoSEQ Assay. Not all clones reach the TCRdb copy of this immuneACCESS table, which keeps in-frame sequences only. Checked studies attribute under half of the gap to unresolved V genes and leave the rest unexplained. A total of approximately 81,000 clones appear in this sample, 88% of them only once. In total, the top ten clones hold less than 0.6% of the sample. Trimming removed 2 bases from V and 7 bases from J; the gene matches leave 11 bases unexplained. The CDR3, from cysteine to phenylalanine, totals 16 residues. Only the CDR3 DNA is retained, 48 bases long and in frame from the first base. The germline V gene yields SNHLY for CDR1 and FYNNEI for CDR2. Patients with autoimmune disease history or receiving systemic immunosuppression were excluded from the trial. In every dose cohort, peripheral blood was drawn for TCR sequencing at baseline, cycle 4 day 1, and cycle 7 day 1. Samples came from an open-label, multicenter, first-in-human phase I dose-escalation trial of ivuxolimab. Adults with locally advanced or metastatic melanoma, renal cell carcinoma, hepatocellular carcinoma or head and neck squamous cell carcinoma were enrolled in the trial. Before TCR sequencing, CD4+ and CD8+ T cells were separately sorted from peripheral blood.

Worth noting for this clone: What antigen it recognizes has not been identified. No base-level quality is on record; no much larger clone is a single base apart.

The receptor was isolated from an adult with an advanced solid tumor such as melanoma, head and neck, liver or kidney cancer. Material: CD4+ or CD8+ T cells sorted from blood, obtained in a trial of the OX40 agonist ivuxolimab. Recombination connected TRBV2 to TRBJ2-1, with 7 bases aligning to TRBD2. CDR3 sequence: CASSEWGGQGGNEQFF. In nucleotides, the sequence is TGTGCCAGCAGTGAATGGGGAGGGCAGGGAGGGAATGAGCAGTTCTTC.